These 9 T cell receptor beta chains came from one sample sequenced in a study of blood T cell repertoires in COVID-19. Produced via immunoSEQ multiplex PCR; TCRdb's table is partial and in-frame only. This table holds 60,000 or so clones, roughly 70% found once. The sample was PBMCs or T cells enriched from blood (not recorded which). The receptors come from a woman aged 60-70 years who had been exposed to COVID-19.

The rearrangement joins TRBV11-2 to TRBJ1-1; no definite D call. The CDR3 contains 12 residues. Between the trimmed V and J ends, which lost 3 bases and 5 bases, there was a span of 7 bases. Germline CDR1 is SGHAT and CDR2 is FQNNGV. The chain's CDR3 is CASSFAETEAFF. CDR3 coding DNA: TGTGCCAGCAGCTTTGCGGAAACTGAAGCTTTCTTT.

The chain carries TRBV12-5 and TRBJ1-1; D is perhaps TRBD1 (6 bases). Germline lookup yields CDR1 LGHNT and CDR2 FRNRAP. Between the trimmed V and J ends, which lost 4 bases and 6 bases, there was a span of 12 bases. This CDR3 has 13 amino acids. The CDR3 DNA is TGTGCTAGTGGTTCCGGACAGTCCGCTGAAGCTTTCTTT. Protein product: CASGSGQSAEAFF.

The table lists this clone with a few counts. The genes are TRBV27 and TRBJ1-3; 7 bases are a match to TRBD1. This CDR3 is 14 amino acids long. The J segment lost 2 bases and the V segment lost 2 bases, leaving 0 bases of the junction unmatched. Germline assignment: CDR1 MNHEY and CDR2 SMNVEV (reference sequence). The CDR3 region has the DNA TGTGCCAGCAGTTTACAGGGGGCTGGAAACACCATATATTTT. Encoded protein: CASSLQGAGNTIYF.

This clone was recorded many times. The chain combines TRBV21-1 with TRBJ1-6; the tabulated D call, TRBD1, remains unverified against the DNA. TRBV21-1 is tagged as a pseudogene. The CDR3 covers 14 residues. For the CDR3, the DNA is TGTGCCAGCAGCCTTCAGGGGAAAAATTCACCCCTCCACTTT. Translated, it gives CASSLQGKNSPLHF.

The chain employs TRBV12-3 or TRBV12-4 and TRBJ1-5; D gene uncertain. The V end lost 3 bases, the J end lost 6 bases, and 9 bases lay between the germline ends. The CDR3 is 13 residues long. The CDR3 DNA follows: TGTGCCAGCAGTTTGGAGGGCGGTCAGCCCCAGCATTTT. This encodes CASSLEGGQPQHF.

The V gene is TRBV6-4, the J gene TRBJ1-5, with D possibly TRBD1 on 6 matching bases. Per germline, CDR1 MRHNA and CDR2 SNTAGT. The CDR3 has 14 residues. Trimming removed 3 bases from V and 1 base from J, with 7 bases in between. CDR3 protein: CASSEQGSNQPQHF. The CDR3, as DNA: TGTGCCAGCAGTGAACAGGGCAGCAATCAGCCCCAGCATTTT.

This clone was detected only a few times. The chain joins TRBV7-8 to TRBJ1-5; a possible D gene is TRBD1 (6 bases). CDR1 is SGHVS and CDR2 is FQNEAQ in the germline V gene. Trimming pared 5 bases from V and 7 bases from J, leaving 18 bases between. The CDR3 length is 15 residues. The CDR3 coding sequence is TGTGCCAGCAGCGAAATGGCGGGGGCTGGGCAGCCCCAGCATTTT. This translates into CASSEMAGAGQPQHF.

This clone has at least ten counts. The J gene is TRBJ2-3, the V gene TRBV29-1, with 15 bases lining up with TRBD2. Germline CDR1 SQVTM, CDR2 ANQGSEA. The V segment lost 5 bases and the J segment 3 bases; nucleotides outside the gene matches: 6. The CDR3 has 16 residues. CDR3 nucleotides: TGCAGCGTTAGGGGACTAGCGGGAGGATTGACAGATACGCAGTATTTT. Its protein product is CSVRGLAGGLTDTQYF.

This clone was recorded only once. The rearrangement joins TRBV24-1 to TRBJ2-3; 7 bases agree with TRBD1. The germline V gene has CDR1 KGHDR and CDR2 SFDVKD. The CDR3 extends over 16 amino acids. V lost 3 bases to trimming and J lost 0 bases; unmatched junction nucleotides: 5. In DNA form, the CDR3 reads TGTGCCACCAGTGATCCGGACAGGCTCAGCACAGATACGCAGTATTTT. Translating gives CATSDPDRLSTDTQYF.